This T cell receptor (beta chain) was observed in a study of CD8 T cells in Susac syndrome. It was with random hexamers that roughly 0.45 to 1 ug RNA was reverse transcribed. Amplification of TCR beta CDR3 spanned 54 Vbeta and 13 Jbeta via immunoSEQ multiplex PCR. Each CDR3 protein is one row after TCRdb ran MiXCR on the immunoSEQ multiplex PCR reads. Counted here are 51,000 or so distinct CDR3 sequences, approximately 93% occurring once; the ten biggest clones make up roughly 0.58%. Trimming stripped 3 bases from V and 1 base from J, with 9 bases between. The CDR3 is 14 amino acids. Germline V gene data show CDR1 as LGHDT and CDR2 as YNNKEL (reference sequence).

The sequence was obtained from a human donor in good health. Sequencing input: CD8+ T cells from PBMCs. This chain uses TRBV3-1 with TRBJ1-1; no clear D. This chain's CDR3 is CASSHRHENTEAFF. CDR3 in DNA: TGTGCCAGCAGCCATCGCCATGAGAACACTGAAGCTTTCTTT.